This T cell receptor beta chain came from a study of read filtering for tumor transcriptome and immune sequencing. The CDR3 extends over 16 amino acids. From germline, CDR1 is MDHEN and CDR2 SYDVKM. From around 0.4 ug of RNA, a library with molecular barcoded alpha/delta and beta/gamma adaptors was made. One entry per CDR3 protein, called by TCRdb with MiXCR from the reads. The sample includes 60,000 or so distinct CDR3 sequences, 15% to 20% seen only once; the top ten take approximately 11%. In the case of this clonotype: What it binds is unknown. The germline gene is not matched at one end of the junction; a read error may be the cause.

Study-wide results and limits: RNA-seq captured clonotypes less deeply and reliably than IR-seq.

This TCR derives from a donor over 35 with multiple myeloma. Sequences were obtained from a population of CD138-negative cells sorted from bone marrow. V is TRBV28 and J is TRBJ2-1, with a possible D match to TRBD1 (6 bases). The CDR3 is CASGPGTQSSYYEQFF. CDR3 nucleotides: TGTGCCAGCGGACCCGGGACACAGAGCTCCTACTATGAGCAGTTCTTC.